These 19 T cell receptor beta chains were sequenced from one sample in a study of vaccination effects on CD4 cells after COVID-19. Their antigen targets remain unknown. It was after approximately 11 days of culture that CD4+ T cells were isolated. Subjects were given two BNT162b2 or mRNA-1273 vaccine doses. The data were produced by immunoSEQ multiplex PCR, yet TCRdb's version contains in-frame clones alone and is incomplete. The sample records 37,000 or so clones, more than 65% being singletons. Source: CD4+ T cells from PBMCs cultured without peptide, taken after COVID-19 vaccination. The origin of the receptors is a human donor who received a COVID-19 vaccine.

This chain joins TRBV19 and TRBJ2-7, with a possible D match to TRBD2 (6 bases). V lost 8 bases and J lost 0, with 11 bases in between. CDR1 and CDR2 from the germline V gene are LNHDA and SQIVND (reference sequence). CDR3 length: 13 residues. CDR3 residues: CASGGQLSYEQYF. CDR3 DNA sequence: TGTGCCAGTGGAGGGCAACTCTCCTACGAGCAGTACTTC.

This clone appeared once. CDR3 amino acids: CASSSMDRGKSGNTIYF. The CDR3 bases are TGTGCCAGTAGTTCGATGGACAGGGGGAAATCTGGAAACACCATATATTTT. The chain recombines TRBV19 with TRBJ1-3, with 10 nucleotides matching TRBD1. The CDR3 spans 17 residues. V shed 5 bases and J 1 base; nucleotides not matched to a gene: 8. Germline-derived CDR1 and CDR2 are LNHDA and SQIVND (reference sequence).

Only a few counts were recorded for this clone. The chain carries TRBV2 and TRBJ1-5; D is unresolved. In germline, CDR1 is SNHLY, CDR2 FYNNEI. The CDR3 runs to 15 residues. V dropped 6 bases and J dropped 1 base, with 13 bases sitting between them. Here the CDR3 DNA reads TGTGCCAGCAGAAGAGACCGTATAAGCAATCAGCCCCAGCATTTT. Translating it yields CASRRDRISNQPQHF.

The chain links TRBV21-1 to TRBJ2-2. TRBV21-1 is listed as a pseudogene. The CDR3 has 18 amino acids. The CDR3: CASSKVQGVVSGTGELFF. In nucleotides, the CDR3 is TGTGCCAGCAGCAAAGTCCAGGGTGTTGTCTCGGGAACCGGGGAGCTGTTTTTT.

This clone was seen only a few times. The V and J genes are TRBV12-3 or TRBV12-4 and TRBJ2-1; possible D gene TRBD2, 5 bases. The CDR3 is made up of 12 amino acids. Trimming left V 7 bases short and J 7 bases short, with 11 bases between. The CDR3 nucleotides are TGTGCCAGCACCCAACTAGTGAATGAGCAGTTCTTC. It is translated as CASTQLVNEQFF.

The chain links TRBV11-3 to TRBJ2-1; D possibly matches TRBD1 or TRBD2 (5 bases each). Germline CDR1 SGHNT, CDR2 YENEEA. The CDR3 sequence is 16 residues long. V lost 3 bases, J lost 6 bases, and 18 bases lay in between. The CDR3 bases are TGTGCCAGCAGCTTGTCTGGGGGAATTGGGGCCAATGAGCAGTTCTTC. Amino acids: CASSLSGGIGANEQFF.

The rearrangement joins TRBV7-2 to TRBJ2-1; D unclear. This CDR3 has 13 residues. From germline, CDR1 is SGHTA and CDR2 FQGNSA. V lost 1 base and J lost 4, with 5 bases in between. This CDR3 is CASSLGRYNEQFF. CDR3 nucleotide sequence: TGTGCCAGCAGCTTAGGGCGGTACAATGAGCAGTTCTTC.

The V call is TRBV9, the J call TRBJ2-2, with D maybe TRBD2 (6 bases). Per the germline V gene, CDR1 is SGDLS and CDR2 is YYNGEE. The germline V and J ends were trimmed by 0 bases and 8 bases, with 20 bases remaining between them. The CDR3 consists of 17 residues. The CDR3 is CASSVGGWQGGGGELFF. The CDR3 region has the DNA TGTGCCAGCAGCGTAGGCGGTTGGCAGGGAGGAGGGGGGGAGCTGTTTTTT.

This chain uses TRBV5-1 with TRBJ2-3, with TRBD2 matching 7 bases. V was clipped by 1 base and J by 4 bases; unmatched bases: 6. This CDR3 contains 15 residues. The germline V gene encodes CDR1 SGHRS and CDR2 YFSETQ. The CDR3 bases are TGCGCCAGCAGCTTGACCCTTGGGAGGGCAGATACGCAGTATTTT. Translating it yields CASSLTLGRADTQYF.

This clone has a single count. The chain combines TRBV4-1 with TRBJ1-2; D is uncertain. CDR3 length: 19 residues. V was cut by 2 bases and J by 0 bases, with 22 bases left in between. Looked up from germline, CDR1 is MGHRA and CDR2 is YSYEKL. CDR3 region: CASSQIVPGSDGSNYGYTF. The DNA of the CDR3 is TGCGCCAGCAGCCAAATCGTTCCGGGGTCGGACGGTTCTAACTATGGCTACACCTTC.

The chain combines TRBV5-1 with TRBJ2-5, with TRBD1 matching over 10 bases. The junction had 7 bases not matched to a gene; V was cut back by 4 bases and J by 4 bases. From germline, CDR1 is SGHRS and CDR2 YFSETQ. This CDR3 contains 15 residues. The CDR3 bases are TGCGCCAGCAGCACGGGACAGGGGCTGGGAGAGACCCAGTACTTC. This translates into CASSTGQGLGETQYF. The complete variable domain, with remaining parts taken from reference TRBV5-1 and TRBJ2-5, reads KAGVTQTPRYLIKTRGQQVTLSCSPISGHRSVSWYQQTPGQGLQFLFEYFSETQRNKGNFPGRFSGRQFSNSRSEMNVSTLELGDSALYLCASSTGQGLGETQYFGPGTRLLVL.

The chain employs TRBV24-1 and TRBJ1-2; 9 bases are a match to TRBD1. The V gene end was trimmed by 4 bases and the J gene end by 4 bases; junction bases not matched to a gene: 3. Germline CDR1 and CDR2: KGHDR and SFDVKD. The length of the CDR3 is 14 residues. CDR3 amino acids: CATSETGGGYGYTF. The CDR3 DNA reads TGTGCCACCAGTGAAACAGGGGGCGGCTATGGCTACACCTTC.

V gene TRBV6-5 combines with J gene TRBJ1-5; perhaps TRBD1 as D (6 bases). Trimming took off 6 bases at V and 1 base at J, with 7 bases between the two ends. This CDR3 has 13 amino acids. CDR1 and CDR2 (germline): MNHEY, SVGAGI. In DNA, the CDR3 is TGTGCCAGCAGACAGGGCAGCAATCAGCCCCAGCATTTT. This translates into CASRQGSNQPQHF.

This clone was seen a handful of times. The V gene is TRBV7-9, the J gene TRBJ1-2; D is undetermined. Germline CDR1 SEHNR, CDR2 FQNEAQ (reference sequence). The CDR3 runs 13 residues. V was clipped by 1 base and J by 3 bases, with 6 bases between them. Here the CDR3 DNA reads TGTGCCAGCAGCTTAGACAGCTACTATGGCTACACCTTC. Translating it yields CASSLDSYYGYTF.

The chain combines TRBV6-5 with TRBJ1-2; no firm D call. CDR1 and CDR2 from the germline V gene are MNHEY and SVGAGI. The V and J ends lost 6 bases and 5 bases respectively, with 16 bases between them. The CDR3 loop spans 14 amino acids. CDR3 DNA sequence: TGTGCCAGCAGCCCCGGAGGGTGGGAATATGGCTACACCTTC. Encoded protein: CASSPGGWEYGYTF.

The table lists this clone with a few counts. The rearrangement links TRBV6-1 to TRBJ1-5, with unresolved D. The CDR3 loop spans 13 amino acids. The V gene lost 2 bases and the J gene lost 4 bases, with 6 bases spanning the gap. The V gene's germline CDR1 is MNHNS and CDR2 SASEGT. The DNA of the CDR3 is TGTGCCAGCAGTGAAACCTTTAATCAGCCCCAGCATTTT. It encodes CASSETFNQPQHF.

This clone is medium-sized by share. V and J are TRBV29-1 and TRBJ2-7, with D possibly matching TRBD1 (5 bases). V lost 7 bases and J lost 2, with 12 bases in between. In germline, CDR1 is SQVTM, CDR2 ANQGSEA. This CDR3 is 12 amino acids long. The DNA of the CDR3 is TGCAGCGCTCCACAGGCTACCTACGAGCAGTACTTC. It codes for CSAPQATYEQYF.

This clone turned up a few times. J is TRBJ2-7 and V is TRBV6-2 or TRBV6-3; D possibly uses TRBD1 or TRBD2 (5 bases each). Trimming took off 6 bases at V and 2 bases at J, with 14 bases between the two ends. Germline V gene data show CDR1 as MNHEY and CDR2 as SVGEGT. This CDR3 has 14 residues. CDR3 amino acids: CASSPRKGPYEQYF. CDR3 DNA: TGTGCCAGCAGCCCCCGAAAGGGACCCTACGAGCAGTACTTC.

This clone has just one count. This rearrangement joins TRBV25-1 to TRBJ1-2, with D possibly being TRBD1 (5 bases). Trimming cost V 2 bases and J 7 bases, with 14 bases left between them. CDR3 size: 14 residues. Germline V gene lookup returns CDR1 MGHDK and CDR2 SYGVNS. Here the CDR3 reads CASSEVYGGTGYTF. In DNA form, the CDR3 reads TGTGCCAGCAGTGAAGTTTATGGAGGGACTGGCTACACCTTC.